This T cell receptor (beta chain) was identified during a study of regulatory and conventional T cells in RAG deficiency. The data were produced by immunoSEQ multiplex PCR, yet TCRdb's version contains in-frame clones alone and is incomplete. This table has approximately 48,000 clones, just under 90% appearing once. This clone was detected only once. Its antigen is unidentified. Blood CD4+ CD25-low CD127-high conventional T cells supplied the genomic DNA template. Study-wide points: Compared with controls, unique Treg TCR beta sequences dropped about 97-fold in Omenn syndrome and CID/AS. Patient subsets had shorter CDR3s; Omenn Treg-Tconv overlap exceeded 80%.

The CDR3 consists of 14 residues. J lost 0 bases, V lost 7 bases, and 4 bases had no gene match. CDR1 is MNHNS, CDR2 SASEGT, per germline. This same sample was also taken into another study, of regulatory T cells. In that study: The PCR used 52 TRBV and 13 TRBJ primers. Patient repertoires had restricted TRB V-J pairs and skewed V and J usage, most in Tregs.

The sequenced sample was CD4+ effector T cells sorted from blood. This receptor was identified in a human donor in good health. V gene TRBV6-1 combines with J gene TRBJ1-1, with TRBD1 identical over 8 bases. This chain's CDR3 is CASIMDRVNTEAFF. The CDR3 DNA reads TGTGCCAGCATCATGGACAGGGTGAACACTGAAGCTTTCTTT.